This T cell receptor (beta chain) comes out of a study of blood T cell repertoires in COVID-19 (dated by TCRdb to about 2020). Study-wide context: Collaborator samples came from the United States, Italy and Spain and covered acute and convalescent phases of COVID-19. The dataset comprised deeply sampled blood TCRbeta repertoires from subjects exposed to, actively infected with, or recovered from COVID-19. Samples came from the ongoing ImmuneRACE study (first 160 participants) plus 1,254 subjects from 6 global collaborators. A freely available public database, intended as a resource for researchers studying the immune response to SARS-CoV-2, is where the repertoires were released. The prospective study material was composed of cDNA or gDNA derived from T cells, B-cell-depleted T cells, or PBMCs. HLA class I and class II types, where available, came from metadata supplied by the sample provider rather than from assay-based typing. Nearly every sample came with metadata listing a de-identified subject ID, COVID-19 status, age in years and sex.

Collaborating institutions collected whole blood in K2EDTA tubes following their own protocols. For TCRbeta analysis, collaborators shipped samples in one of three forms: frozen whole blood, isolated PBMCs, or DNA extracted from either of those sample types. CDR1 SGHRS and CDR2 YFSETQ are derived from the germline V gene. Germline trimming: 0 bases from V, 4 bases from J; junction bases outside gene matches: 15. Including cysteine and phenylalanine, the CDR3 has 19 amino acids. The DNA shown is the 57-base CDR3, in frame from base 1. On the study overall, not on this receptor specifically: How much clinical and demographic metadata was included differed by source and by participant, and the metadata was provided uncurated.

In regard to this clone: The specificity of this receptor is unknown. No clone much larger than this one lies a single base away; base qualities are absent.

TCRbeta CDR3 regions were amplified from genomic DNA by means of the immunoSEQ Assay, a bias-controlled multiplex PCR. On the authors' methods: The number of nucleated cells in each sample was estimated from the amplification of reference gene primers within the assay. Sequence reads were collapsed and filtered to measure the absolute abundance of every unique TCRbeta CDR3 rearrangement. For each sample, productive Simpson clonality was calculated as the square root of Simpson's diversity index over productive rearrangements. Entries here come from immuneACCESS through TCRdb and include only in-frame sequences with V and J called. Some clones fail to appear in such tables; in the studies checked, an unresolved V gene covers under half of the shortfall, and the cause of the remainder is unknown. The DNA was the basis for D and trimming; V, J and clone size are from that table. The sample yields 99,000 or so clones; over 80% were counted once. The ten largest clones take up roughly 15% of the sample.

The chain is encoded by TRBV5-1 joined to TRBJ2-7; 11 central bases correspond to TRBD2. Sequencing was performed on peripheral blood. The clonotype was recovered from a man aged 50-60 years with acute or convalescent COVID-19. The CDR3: CASSLARASGRSGVYEQYF. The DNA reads TGCGCCAGCAGCTTGGCCCGGGCTAGCGGGAGGAGTGGGGTTTACGAGCAGTACTTC.